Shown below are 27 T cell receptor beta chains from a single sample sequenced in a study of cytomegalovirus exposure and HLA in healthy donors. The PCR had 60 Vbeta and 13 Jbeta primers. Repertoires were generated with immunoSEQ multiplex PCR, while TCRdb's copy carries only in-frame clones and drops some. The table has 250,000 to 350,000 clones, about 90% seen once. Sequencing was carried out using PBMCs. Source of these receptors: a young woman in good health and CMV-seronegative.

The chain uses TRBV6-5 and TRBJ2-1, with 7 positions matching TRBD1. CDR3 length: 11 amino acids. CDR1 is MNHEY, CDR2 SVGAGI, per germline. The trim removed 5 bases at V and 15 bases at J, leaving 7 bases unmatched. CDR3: CASSADRVVFF. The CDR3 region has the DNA TGTGCCAGCAGTGCCGACAGGGTGGTGTTCTTC.

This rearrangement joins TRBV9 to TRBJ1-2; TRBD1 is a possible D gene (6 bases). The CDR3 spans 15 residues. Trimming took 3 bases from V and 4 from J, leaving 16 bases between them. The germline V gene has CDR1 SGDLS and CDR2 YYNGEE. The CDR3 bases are TGTGCCAGCAGCGCTAACGAGGGGGTTATCTATGGCTACACCTTC. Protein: CASSANEGVIYGYTF.

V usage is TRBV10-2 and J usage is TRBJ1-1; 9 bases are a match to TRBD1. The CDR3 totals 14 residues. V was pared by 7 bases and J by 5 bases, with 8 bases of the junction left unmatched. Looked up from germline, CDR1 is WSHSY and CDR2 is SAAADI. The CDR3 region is CASTGQGKITEAFF. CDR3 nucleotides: TGCGCCAGCACGGGACAGGGAAAGATTACTGAAGCTTTCTTT.

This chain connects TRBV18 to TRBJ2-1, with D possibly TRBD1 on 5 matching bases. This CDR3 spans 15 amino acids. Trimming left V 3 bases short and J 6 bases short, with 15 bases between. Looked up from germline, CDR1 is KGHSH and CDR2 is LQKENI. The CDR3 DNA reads TGTGCCAGCTCACCGGCTAGTCCGGACACCAATGAGCAGTTCTTC. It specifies CASSPASPDTNEQFF.

CDR3 in DNA: TGTGCCAGTACGGACAGGGCAAGCTCCTACGAGCAGTACTTC. This gives the protein CASTDRASSYEQYF. The chain uses TRBV19 and TRBJ2-7; 8 bases are a match to TRBD1. CDR3 length: 14 amino acids. The germline CDR1 and CDR2 sequences are LNHDA and SQIVND (reference sequence). Trimming took 7 bases from V and 0 from J; bases not matched to a gene: 5.

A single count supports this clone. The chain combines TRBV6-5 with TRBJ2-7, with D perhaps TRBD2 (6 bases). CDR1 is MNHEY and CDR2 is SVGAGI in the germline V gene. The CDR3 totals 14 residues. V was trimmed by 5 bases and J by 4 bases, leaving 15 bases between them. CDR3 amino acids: CASSTSQTDYEQYF. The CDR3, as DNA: TGTGCCAGCAGTACTAGCCAGACAGATTACGAGCAGTACTTC.

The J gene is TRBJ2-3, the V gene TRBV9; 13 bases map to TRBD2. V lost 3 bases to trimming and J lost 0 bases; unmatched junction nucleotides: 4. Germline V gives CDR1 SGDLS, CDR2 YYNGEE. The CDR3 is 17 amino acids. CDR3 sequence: CASSGGTSGESTDTQYF. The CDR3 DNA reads TGTGCCAGCAGCGGCGGGACTAGCGGGGAAAGCACAGATACGCAGTATTTT.

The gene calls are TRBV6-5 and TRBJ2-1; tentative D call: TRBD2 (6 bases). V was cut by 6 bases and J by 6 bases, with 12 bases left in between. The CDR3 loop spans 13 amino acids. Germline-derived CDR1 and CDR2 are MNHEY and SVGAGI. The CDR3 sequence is CASRVWGVNEQFF. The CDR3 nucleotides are TGTGCCAGCAGGGTCTGGGGGGTCAATGAGCAGTTCTTC.

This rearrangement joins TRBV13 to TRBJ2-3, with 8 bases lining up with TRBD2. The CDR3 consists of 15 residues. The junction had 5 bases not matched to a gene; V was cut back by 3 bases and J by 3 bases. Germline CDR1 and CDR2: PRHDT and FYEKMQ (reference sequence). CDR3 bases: TGTGCCAGCAGCTTCGGGACTAGTGGTACAGATACGCAGTATTTT. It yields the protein CASSFGTSGTDTQYF.

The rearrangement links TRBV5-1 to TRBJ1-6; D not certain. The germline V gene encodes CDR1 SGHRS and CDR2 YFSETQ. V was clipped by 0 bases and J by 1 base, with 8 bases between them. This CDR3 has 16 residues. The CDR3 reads CASSLGGQSYNSPLHF. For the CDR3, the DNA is TGCGCCAGCAGCTTGGGAGGGCAGTCCTATAATTCACCCCTCCACTTT. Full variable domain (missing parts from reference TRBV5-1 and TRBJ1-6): KAGVTQTPRYLIKTRGQQVTLSCSPISGHRSVSWYQQTPGQGLQFLFEYFSETQRNKGNFPGRFSGRQFSNSRSEMNVSTLELGDSALYLCASSLGGQSYNSPLHFGNGTRLTVT.

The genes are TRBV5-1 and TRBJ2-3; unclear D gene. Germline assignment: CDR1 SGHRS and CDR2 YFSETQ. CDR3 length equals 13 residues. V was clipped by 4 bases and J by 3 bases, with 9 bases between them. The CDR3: CASSSTATDTQYF. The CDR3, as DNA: TGCGCCAGCAGCAGTACTGCGACAGATACGCAGTATTTT. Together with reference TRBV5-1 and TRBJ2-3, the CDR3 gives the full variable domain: KAGVTQTPRYLIKTRGQQVTLSCSPISGHRSVSWYQQTPGQGLQFLFEYFSETQRNKGNFPGRFSGRQFSNSRSEMNVSTLELGDSALYLCASSSTATDTQYFGPGTRLTVL.

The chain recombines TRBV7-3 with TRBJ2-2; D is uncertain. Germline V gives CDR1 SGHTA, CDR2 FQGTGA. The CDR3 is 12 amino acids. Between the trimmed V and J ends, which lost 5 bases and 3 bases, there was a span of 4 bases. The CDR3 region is CASSPDTGELFF. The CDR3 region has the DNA TGTGCCAGCAGCCCGGACACCGGGGAGCTGTTTTTT.

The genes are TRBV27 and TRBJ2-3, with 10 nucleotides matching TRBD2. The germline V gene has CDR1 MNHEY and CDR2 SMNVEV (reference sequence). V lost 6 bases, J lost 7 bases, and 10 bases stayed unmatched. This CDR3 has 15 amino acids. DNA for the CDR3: TGTGCCAGCAGCCAAGGGACTAGCGACCTTCATACGCAGTATTTT. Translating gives CASSQGTSDLHTQYF.

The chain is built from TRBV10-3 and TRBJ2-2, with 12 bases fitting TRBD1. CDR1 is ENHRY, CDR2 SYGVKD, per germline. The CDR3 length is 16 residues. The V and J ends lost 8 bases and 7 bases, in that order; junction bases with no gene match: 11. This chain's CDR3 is CAIVPGQGAPVGELFF. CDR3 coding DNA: TGTGCCATCGTCCCGGGACAGGGGGCCCCGGTCGGGGAGCTGTTTTTT.

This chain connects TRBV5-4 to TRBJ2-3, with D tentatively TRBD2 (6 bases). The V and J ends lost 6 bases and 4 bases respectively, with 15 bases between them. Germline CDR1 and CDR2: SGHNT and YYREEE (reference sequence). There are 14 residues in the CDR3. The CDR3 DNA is TGTGCCAGCAAAGGGGCGGGGTTTGCAGATACGCAGTATTTT. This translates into CASKGAGFADTQYF.

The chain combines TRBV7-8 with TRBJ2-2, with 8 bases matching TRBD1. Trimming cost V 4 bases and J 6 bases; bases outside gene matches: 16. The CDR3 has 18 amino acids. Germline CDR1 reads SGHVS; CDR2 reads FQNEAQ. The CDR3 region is CASSSRSQGARLSGELFF. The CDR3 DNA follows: TGTGCCAGCAGCTCCCGGTCCCAGGGGGCGCGTTTGTCCGGGGAGCTGTTTTTT.

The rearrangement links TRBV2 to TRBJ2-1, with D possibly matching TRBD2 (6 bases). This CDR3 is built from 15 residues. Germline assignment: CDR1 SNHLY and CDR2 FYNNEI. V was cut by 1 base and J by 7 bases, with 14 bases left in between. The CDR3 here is CASSEESPGVNEQFF. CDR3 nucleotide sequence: TGTGCCAGCAGTGAAGAAAGTCCGGGGGTAAATGAGCAGTTCTTC.

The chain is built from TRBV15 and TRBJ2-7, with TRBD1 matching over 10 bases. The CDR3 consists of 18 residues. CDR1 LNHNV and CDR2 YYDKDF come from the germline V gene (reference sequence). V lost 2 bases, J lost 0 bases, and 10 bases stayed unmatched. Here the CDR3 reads CATSRRGQGPGTSYEQYF. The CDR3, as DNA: TGTGCCACCAGCAGAAGGGGACAGGGGCCTGGAACCTCCTACGAGCAGTACTTC.

The CDR3 DNA reads as TGTGCCTGGACCTTGAGGGACAGAGCAAATGAAAAACTGTTTTTT. Translating gives CAWTLRDRANEKLFF. The V gene is TRBV30, the J gene TRBJ1-4, with 7 bases lining up with TRBD1. The germline gives CDR1 GTSNPN, CDR2 SVGIG (reference sequence). This CDR3 region has 15 residues. The V and J ends lost 4 bases and 5 bases, in that order; junction bases with no gene match: 10.

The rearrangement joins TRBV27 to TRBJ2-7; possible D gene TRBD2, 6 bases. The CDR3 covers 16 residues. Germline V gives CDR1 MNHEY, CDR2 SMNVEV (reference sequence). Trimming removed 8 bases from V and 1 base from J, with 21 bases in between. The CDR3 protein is CASCPMGRDLSYEQYF. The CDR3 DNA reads TGTGCCAGCTGTCCAATGGGCCGGGACTTATCCTACGAGCAGTACTTC.

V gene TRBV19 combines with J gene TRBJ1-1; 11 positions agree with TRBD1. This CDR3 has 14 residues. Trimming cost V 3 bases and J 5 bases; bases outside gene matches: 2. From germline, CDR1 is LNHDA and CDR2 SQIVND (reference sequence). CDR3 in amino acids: CASSIRDRGTEAFF. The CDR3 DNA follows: TGTGCCAGTAGTATCCGGGACAGGGGGACTGAAGCTTTCTTT.

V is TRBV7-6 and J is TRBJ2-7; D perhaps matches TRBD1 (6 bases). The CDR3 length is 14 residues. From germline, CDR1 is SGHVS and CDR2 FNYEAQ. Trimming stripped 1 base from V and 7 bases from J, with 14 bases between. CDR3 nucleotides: TGTGCCAGCAGCTTAGATCAGGGGTATGGAGAGCAGTACTTC. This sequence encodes CASSLDQGYGEQYF.

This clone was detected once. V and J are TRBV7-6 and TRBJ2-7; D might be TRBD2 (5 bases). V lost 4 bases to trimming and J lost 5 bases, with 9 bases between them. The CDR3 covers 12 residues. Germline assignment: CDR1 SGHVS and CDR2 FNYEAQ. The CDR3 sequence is CASSSSRDEQYF. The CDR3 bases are TGTGCCAGCAGCTCTAGCAGAGACGAGCAGTACTTC.

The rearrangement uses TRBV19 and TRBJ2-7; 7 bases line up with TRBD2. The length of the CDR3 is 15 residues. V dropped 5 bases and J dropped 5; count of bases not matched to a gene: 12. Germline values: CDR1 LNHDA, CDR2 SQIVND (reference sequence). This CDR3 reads CASSPSTPAGDEQYF. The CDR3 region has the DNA TGTGCCAGTAGTCCAAGTACCCCTGCGGGAGACGAGCAGTACTTC.

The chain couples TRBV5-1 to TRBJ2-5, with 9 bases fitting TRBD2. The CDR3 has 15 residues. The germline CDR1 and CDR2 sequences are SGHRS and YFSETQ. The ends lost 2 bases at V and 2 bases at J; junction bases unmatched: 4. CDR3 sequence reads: CASSFGGGVQETQYF. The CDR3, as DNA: TGCGCCAGCAGCTTTGGCGGGGGGGTTCAAGAGACCCAGTACTTC. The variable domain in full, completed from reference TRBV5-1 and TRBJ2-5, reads KAGVTQTPRYLIKTRGQQVTLSCSPISGHRSVSWYQQTPGQGLQFLFEYFSETQRNKGNFPGRFSGRQFSNSRSEMNVSTLELGDSALYLCASSFGGGVQETQYFGPGTRLLVL.

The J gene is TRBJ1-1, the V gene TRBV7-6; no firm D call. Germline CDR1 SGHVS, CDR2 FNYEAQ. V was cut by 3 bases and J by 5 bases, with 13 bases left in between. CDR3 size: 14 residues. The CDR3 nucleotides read TGTGCCAGCAGCTTTGGAGCCTCCGGAACTGAAGCTTTCTTT. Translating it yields CASSFGASGTEAFF.

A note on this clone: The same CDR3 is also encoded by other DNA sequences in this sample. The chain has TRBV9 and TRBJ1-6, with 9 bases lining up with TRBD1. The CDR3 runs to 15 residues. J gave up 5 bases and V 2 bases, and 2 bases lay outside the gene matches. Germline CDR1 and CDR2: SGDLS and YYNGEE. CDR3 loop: CASSVGQGDNSPLHF. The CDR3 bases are TGTGCCAGCAGCGTGGGACAGGGCGATAATTCACCCCTCCACTTT.